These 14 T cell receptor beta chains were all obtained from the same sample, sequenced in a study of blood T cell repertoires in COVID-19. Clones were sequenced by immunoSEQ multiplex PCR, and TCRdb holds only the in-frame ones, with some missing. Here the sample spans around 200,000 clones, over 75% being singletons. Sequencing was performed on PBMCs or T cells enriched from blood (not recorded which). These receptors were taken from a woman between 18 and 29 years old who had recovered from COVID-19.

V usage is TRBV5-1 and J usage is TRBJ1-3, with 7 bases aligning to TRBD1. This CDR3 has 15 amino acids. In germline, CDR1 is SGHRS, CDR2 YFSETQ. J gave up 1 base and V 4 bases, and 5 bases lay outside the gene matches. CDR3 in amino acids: CASSQGQTSGNTIYF. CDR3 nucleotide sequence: TGCGCCAGCAGCCAGGGACAGACATCTGGAAACACCATATATTTT.

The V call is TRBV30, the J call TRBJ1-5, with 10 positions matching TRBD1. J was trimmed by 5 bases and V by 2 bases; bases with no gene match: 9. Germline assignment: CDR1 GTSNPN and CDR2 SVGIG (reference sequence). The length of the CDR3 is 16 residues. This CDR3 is CAWSRIGGQGDQPQHF. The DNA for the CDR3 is TGTGCCTGGAGTAGAATCGGCGGACAGGGGGATCAGCCCCAGCATTTT.

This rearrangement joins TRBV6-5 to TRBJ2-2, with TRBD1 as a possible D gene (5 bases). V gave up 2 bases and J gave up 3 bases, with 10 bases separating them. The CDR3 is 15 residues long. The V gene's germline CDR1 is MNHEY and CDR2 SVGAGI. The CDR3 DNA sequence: TGTGCCAGCAGTTACGGCAGGGAATACACCGGGGAGCTGTTTTTT. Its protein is CASSYGREYTGELFF.

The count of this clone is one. This CDR3 reads CASSPWTLNTEAFF. CDR3 nucleotides: TGTGCCAGCAGCCCGTGGACTTTGAACACTGAAGCTTTCTTT. The chain recombines TRBV7-2 with TRBJ1-1; D is undetermined. Trimming pared 5 bases from V and 0 bases from J, leaving 10 bases between. The CDR3 length is 14 residues. From germline, CDR1 is SGHTA and CDR2 FQGNSA.

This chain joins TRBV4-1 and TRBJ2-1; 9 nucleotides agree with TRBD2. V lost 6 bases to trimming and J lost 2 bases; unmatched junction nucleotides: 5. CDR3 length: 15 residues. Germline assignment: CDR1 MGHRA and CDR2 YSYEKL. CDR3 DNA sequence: TGCGCCAGCAGTCGCCTAGCGGGGCCCTACAATGAGCAGTTCTTC. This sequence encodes CASSRLAGPYNEQFF.

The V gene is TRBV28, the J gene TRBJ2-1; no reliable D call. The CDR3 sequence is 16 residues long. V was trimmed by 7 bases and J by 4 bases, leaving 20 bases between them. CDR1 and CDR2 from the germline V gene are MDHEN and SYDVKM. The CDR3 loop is CASTSPLVLRYNEQFF. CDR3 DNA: TGTGCCAGCACCTCGCCCTTAGTCCTGCGATACAATGAGCAGTTCTTC.

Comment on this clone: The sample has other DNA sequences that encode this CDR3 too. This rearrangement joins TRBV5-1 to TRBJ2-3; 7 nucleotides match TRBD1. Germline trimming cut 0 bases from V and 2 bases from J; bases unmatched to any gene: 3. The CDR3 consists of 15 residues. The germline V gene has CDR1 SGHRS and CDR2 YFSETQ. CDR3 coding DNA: TGCGCCAGCAGCTTGGGACAGGGAGCCACAGATACGCAGTATTTT. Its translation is CASSLGQGATDTQYF.

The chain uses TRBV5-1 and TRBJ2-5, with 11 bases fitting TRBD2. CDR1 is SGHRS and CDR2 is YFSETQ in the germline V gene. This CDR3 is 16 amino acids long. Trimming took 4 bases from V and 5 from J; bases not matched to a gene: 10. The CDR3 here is CASSPGTSGPAETQYF. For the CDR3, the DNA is TGCGCCAGCAGCCCTGGGACTAGCGGACCTGCGGAGACCCAGTACTTC.

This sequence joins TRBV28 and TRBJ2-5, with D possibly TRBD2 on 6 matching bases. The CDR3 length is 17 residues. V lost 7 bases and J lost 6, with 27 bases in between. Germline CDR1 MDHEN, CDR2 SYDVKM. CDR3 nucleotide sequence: TGTGCCAGCACCCTGGGAGAGAGGCTAGCGTCCTTAAAGACCCAGTACTTC. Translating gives CASTLGERLASLKTQYF.

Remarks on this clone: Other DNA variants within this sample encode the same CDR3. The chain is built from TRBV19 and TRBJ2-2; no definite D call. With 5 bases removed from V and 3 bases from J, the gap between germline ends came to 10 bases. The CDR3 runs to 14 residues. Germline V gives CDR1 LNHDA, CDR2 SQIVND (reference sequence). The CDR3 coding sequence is TGTGCCAGTAGTTCAGGATCATACACCGGGGAGCTGTTTTTT. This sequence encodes CASSSGSYTGELFF.

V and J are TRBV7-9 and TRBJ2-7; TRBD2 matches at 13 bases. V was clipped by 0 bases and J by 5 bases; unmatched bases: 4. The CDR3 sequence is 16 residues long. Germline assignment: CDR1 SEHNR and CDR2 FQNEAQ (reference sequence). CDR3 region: CASSLALAGGVHEQYF. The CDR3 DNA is TGTGCCAGCAGCTTAGCACTAGCGGGAGGGGTCCACGAGCAGTACTTC. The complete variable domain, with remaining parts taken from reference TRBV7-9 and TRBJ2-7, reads DTGVSQNPRHKITKRGQNVTFRCDPISEHNRLYWYRQTLGQGPEFLTYFQNEAQLEKSRLLSDRFSAERPKGSFSTLEIQRTEQGDSAMYLCASSLALAGGVHEQYFGPGTRLTVT.

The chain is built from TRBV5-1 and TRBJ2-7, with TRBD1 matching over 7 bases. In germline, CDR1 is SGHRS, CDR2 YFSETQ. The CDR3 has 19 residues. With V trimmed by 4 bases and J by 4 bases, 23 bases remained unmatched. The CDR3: CASSRDSFTYRGSSYEQYF. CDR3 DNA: TGCGCCAGCAGCCGGGACAGCTTTACTTACCGAGGCTCTTCGTACGAGCAGTACTTC.

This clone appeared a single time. CDR3 residues: CASSAYRSPNYGYTF. The CDR3 region has the DNA TGCGCCAGCAGCGCGTACAGATCTCCTAACTATGGCTACACCTTC. This chain uses TRBV5-1 with TRBJ1-2; D not certain. CDR1 and CDR2 from the germline V gene are SGHRS and YFSETQ. Trimming pared 4 bases from V and 0 bases from J, leaving 13 bases between. The CDR3 extends over 15 amino acids.

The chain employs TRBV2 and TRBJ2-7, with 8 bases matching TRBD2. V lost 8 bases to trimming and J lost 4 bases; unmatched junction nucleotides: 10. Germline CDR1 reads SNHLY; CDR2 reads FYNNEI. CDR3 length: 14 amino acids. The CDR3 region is CASALLADGYEQYF. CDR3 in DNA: TGTGCCAGCGCCCTACTAGCGGACGGATACGAGCAGTACTTC.